The next 18 T cell receptor beta chains were all read from a single sample in a study of metastatic and nonmetastatic thyroid tumors. No patient received treatment before thyroid surgery. TCRdb reanalyzed the PCR reads with MiXCR. Among tens of thousands of clones, 24% were seen once, and the ten largest hold about 6.4%. Sequencing was carried out using tumor tissue. These receptors were obtained from a female donor with papillary thyroid cancer or a benign thyroid nodule (not recorded which). Some clones in this sample may be carry-over from other donors' samples.

Turning to this clone: One end of the junction is discordant with germline, which a read error may explain. The V gene is TRBV7-3, the J gene TRBJ2-7, with D possibly TRBD2 on 6 matching bases. CDR1 SGHTA and CDR2 FQGTGA come from the germline V gene. CDR3 length: 16 residues. The CDR3 bases are TGTGCCAGCATCAAAGGACGGCGGGATGGCTCCTACGATCAGTACTTC. Translation: CASIKGRRDGSYDQYF.

A note on this clone: Sequence at one end of the junction differs from germline and may be a read error. The chain has TRBV20-1 and TRBJ2-1, with D tentatively TRBD2 (6 bases). Germline CDR1 reads DFQATT; CDR2 reads SNEGSKA (reference sequence). The CDR3 extends over 13 amino acids. In DNA form, the CDR3 reads TGCAGTTCTACCGTAGGAGGGAACAATGAGCATTTCTTC. Protein product: CSSTVGGNNEHFF.

This clone showed up many times. This chain joins TRBV4-1 and TRBJ2-1, with 11 bases identical to TRBD2. With V trimmed by 4 bases and J by 5 bases, 4 bases remained unmatched. The length of the CDR3 is 15 residues. Germline CDR1 reads MGHRA; CDR2 reads YSYEKL. CDR3 region: CASSPTSGSHNEQFF. Written as DNA, the CDR3 is TGCGCCAGCAGCCCCACTAGCGGGAGCCACAATGAGCAGTTCTTC.

This clone is medium-sized in the sample. The rearrangement links TRBV6-5 to TRBJ1-5; TRBD1 matches at 7 bases. V was pared by 2 bases and J by 7 bases, with 5 bases of the junction left unmatched. Germline CDR1 MNHEY, CDR2 SVGAGI. The CDR3 length is 14 residues. CDR3 sequence (DNA): TGTGCCAGCAGTTACCGACAGGGCGGCCAGCCCCAGCATTTT. Its translation: CASSYRQGGQPQHF.

This clone was seen a few times. A read error may explain this, as a much larger clone is one base away. The J gene is TRBJ2-1, the V gene TRBV3-1, with 7 bases that match TRBD2. The CDR3 is 16 amino acids. CDR1 is LGHDT, CDR2 YNNKEL, per germline (reference sequence). Trimming at V came to 2 bases and at J to 3 bases, leaving 7 bases not matched to a gene. The DNA of the CDR3 is TGTGCCAGCAGCCAATCCAGCGGGAATTTCTACAATGAGCAGTTCTTC. This sequence encodes CASSQSSGNFYNEQFF.

The chain is built from TRBV28 and TRBJ2-7, with D unresolved. The CDR3 extends over 13 amino acids. Germline V CDR1 and CDR2: MDHEN, SYDVKM. V was clipped by 2 bases and J by 2 bases, with 7 bases between them. The CDR3 loop reads CASSLGRPYEQYF. The CDR3 bases are TGTGCCAGCAGTTTAGGTCGTCCCTACGAGCAGTACTTC.

The CDR3 sequence: CASSYSKKALGTDTQYF. CDR3 sequence (DNA): TGTGCCAGCAGTTACTCGAAGAAAGCCCTGGGCACAGATACGCAGTATTTT. The genes are TRBV6-5 and TRBJ2-3; the D is unclear. The germline gives CDR1 MNHEY, CDR2 SVGAGI. Trimming took 0 bases from V and 1 from J, leaving 14 bases between them. This CDR3 region has 17 residues.

The table lists this clone with many counts. This sequence joins TRBV12-3 or TRBV12-4 and TRBJ1-1; D gene unclear. This CDR3 comprises 12 residues. The V and J ends lost 3 bases and 10 bases respectively, with 12 bases between them. The CDR3, as DNA: TGTGCCAGCAGTTTTGGGTCTTCTGGAGCTTTCTTT. This codes for CASSFGSSGAFF.

This clone was seen repeatedly, ten times or more. The chain carries TRBV5-6 and TRBJ2-1; the D is unclear. This CDR3 region has 15 residues. V lost 0 bases to trimming and J lost 0 bases, with 7 bases between them. Germline loops: CDR1 SGHDT, CDR2 YYEEEE. CDR3 coding DNA: TGTGCCAGCAGCTTGGCGTTTATCTCCTACAATGAGCAGTTCTTC. This translates into CASSLAFISYNEQFF. The full variable domain, completed using reference TRBV5-6 and TRBJ2-1, is DAGVTQSPTHLIKTRGQQVTLRCSPKSGHDTVSWYQQALGQGPQFIFQYYEEEERQRGNFPDRFSGHQFPNYSSELNVNALLLGDSALYLCASSLAFISYNEQFFGPGTRLTVL.

This clone was picked up a small number of times. The chain uses TRBV28 and TRBJ2-2; 8 nucleotides match TRBD1. CDR1 and CDR2 (germline): MDHEN, SYDVKM. V lost 6 bases, J lost 9 bases, and 9 bases stayed unmatched. The CDR3 totals 14 residues. CDR3 residues: CASRPQGASWELFF. The CDR3 DNA reads as TGTGCCAGCAGACCGCAGGGGGCCTCCTGGGAGCTGTTTTTT. Full variable domain (remainder filled in from reference TRBV28 and TRBJ2-2): DVKVTQSSRYLVKRTGEKVFLECVQDMDHENMFWYRQDPGLGLRLIYFSYDVKMKEKGDIPEGYSVSREKKERFSLILESASTNQTSMYLCASRPQGASWELFFGEGSRLTVL.

This clone was observed a few times. In nucleotides, the CDR3 is TGTGCCAGCAGTCCGAGAAAAGGGGTCACAGATACGCAGTATTTT. Its protein product is CASSPRKGVTDTQYF. The chain links TRBV6-1 to TRBJ2-3, with D possibly matching TRBD1 (5 bases). The V and J ends lost 5 bases and 2 bases respectively, with 14 bases between them. Germline V gene sequence: CDR1 MNHNS, CDR2 SASEGT. This CDR3 contains 15 residues.

This clone counts as medium-sized. V is TRBV11-2 and J is TRBJ2-1, with D possibly TRBD2 on 6 matching bases. Germline CDR1 is SGHAT and CDR2 is FQNNGV. Between the trimmed V and J ends, which lost 2 bases and 4 bases, there was a span of 12 bases. The CDR3 consists of 15 residues. CDR3 bases: TGTGCCAGCAGCTTATTGCTAGCGATATACAATGAGCAGTTCTTC. This codes for CASSLLLAIYNEQFF.

This clone occurred many times. The V and J genes are TRBV6-2 or TRBV6-3 and TRBJ1-4, with D hard to call. Trimming shortened V by 6 bases and J by 6 bases, and 23 bases separated the two germline ends. The CDR3 runs 17 residues. The V gene's germline CDR1 is MNHEY and CDR2 SVGEGT. As DNA, the CDR3 is TGTGCCAGCAGGGACGGTAGGTCTGTTGACCTGGATGAAAAACTGTTTTTT. It is translated as CASRDGRSVDLDEKLFF.

Points on this clone: At one of its ends the junction is not consistent with the germline gene, which may arise from a read error. V usage is TRBV30 and J usage is TRBJ2-6; D is tentatively TRBD1 or TRBD2 (6 bases each). The CDR3 totals 14 residues. Germline CDR1 is GTSNPN and CDR2 is SVGIG (reference sequence). CDR3 coding DNA: TGTTCCTGGAGTCCGGGGGCATGGGCCAACGTCCTGACTTTC. Translating gives CSWSPGAWANVLTF.

This clone was detected many times. The chain recombines TRBV4-2 with TRBJ2-1; D uncertain. The CDR3 consists of 16 residues. Germline V CDR1 and CDR2: LGHNA, YNFKEQ. The ends were cut back, 0 bases at V and 0 bases at J, with 9 bases in the middle. This CDR3 reads CASSQDGHSSYNEQFF. In DNA form, the CDR3 reads TGTGCCAGCAGCCAAGATGGCCATAGCTCCTACAATGAGCAGTTCTTC.

This clone was recorded at least ten times. The J gene is TRBJ2-2, the V gene TRBV15; D gene uncertain. Germline V gene data show CDR1 as LNHNV and CDR2 as YYDKDF (reference sequence). The ends were cut back, 3 bases at V and 2 bases at J, with 13 bases in the middle. This CDR3 comprises 16 residues. CDR3 sequence: CATSRDVTGNTGELFF. CDR3 nucleotide sequence: TGTGCCACCAGCAGGGACGTTACGGGCAACACCGGGGAGCTGTTTTTT.

The gene calls are TRBV6-2 or TRBV6-3 and TRBJ2-1, with D possibly being TRBD2 (5 bases). CDR1 and CDR2 (germline): MNHEY, SVGEGT. The CDR3 covers 15 residues. V was pared by 2 bases and J by 5 bases, with 13 bases between. The CDR3, as DNA: TGTGCCAGCAGTTACGTCTCTAGCATCGACAATGAGCAGTTCTTC. Amino acids: CASSYVSSIDNEQFF.

About this clone: One junction end disagrees with the germline gene, perhaps due to a read error. This chain joins TRBV13 and TRBJ1-2; D is unresolved. The CDR3 totals 12 residues. Germline V CDR1 and CDR2: PRHDT, FYEKMQ (reference sequence). CDR3 sequence: CSSSSGWDGYTF. The CDR3 nucleotides read TGTTCCAGCAGCAGTGGCTGGGATGGCTACACCTTC.